These 28 T cell receptor beta chains were sequenced from one sample in a study of T cell responses to AZD1222 COVID-19 vaccine. Clones were sequenced by immunoSEQ multiplex PCR, and TCRdb holds only the in-frame ones, with some missing. The table has 120,000 to 150,000 clones, roughly 88% seen once. Sequencing used peripheral blood, obtained on day 0 of AZD1222 vaccination. All receptors derive from an adult in good health.

The J gene is TRBJ1-2, the V gene TRBV15, with D unclear. The germline V gene has CDR1 LNHNV and CDR2 YYDKDF (reference sequence). V was pared by 8 bases and J by 3 bases, with 19 bases between. This CDR3 contains 15 residues. The CDR3 DNA follows: TGTGCCACCGGGGAACGGAGACCGCCCTACTATGGCTACACCTTC. Encoded protein: CATGERRPPYYGYTF.

This clone was picked up a small number of times. The germline gene is not matched at one end of the junction; a read error may be the cause. The chain links TRBV14 to TRBJ2-7; D unresolved. Germline CDR1 SGHDN, CDR2 FVKESK. The CDR3 covers 12 residues. The CDR3 nucleotides are TGTGCCAGCAGCCAAGGGGTCTACAAGCAGTACTTC. Amino acid sequence: CASSQGVYKQYF.

V gene TRBV7-9 combines with J gene TRBJ2-3; 11 bases agree with TRBD2. J lost 0 bases, V lost 2 bases, and 10 bases had no gene match. This CDR3 has 19 residues. CDR1 and CDR2 (germline): SEHNR, FQNEAQ (reference sequence). CDR3 sequence: CASSLPTGTSGPSTDTQYF. The CDR3 DNA reads as TGTGCCAGCAGCTTACCTACCGGGACTAGCGGACCTAGCACAGATACGCAGTATTTT.

V gene TRBV20-1 combines with J gene TRBJ1-4; D uncertain. V was clipped by 0 bases and J by 13 bases, with 9 bases between them. The CDR3 has 11 amino acids. Germline loops: CDR1 DFQATT, CDR2 SNEGSKA (reference sequence). The CDR3 DNA is TGCAGTGCTAGAGATCCGGGCGGACTGTTTTTT. Translating gives CSARDPGGLFF.

The chain recombines TRBV5-1 with TRBJ1-1, with D hard to call. Germline CDR1 SGHRS, CDR2 YFSETQ. There are 16 residues in the CDR3. Trimming cost V 4 bases and J 2 bases, with 18 bases left between them. The CDR3 sequence is CASSGTSGEENTEAFF. In DNA, the CDR3 is TGCGCCAGCAGCGGAACTTCAGGAGAAGAAAACACTGAAGCTTTCTTT. The variable domain in full, completed from reference TRBV5-1 and TRBJ1-1, reads KAGVTQTPRYLIKTRGQQVTLSCSPISGHRSVSWYQQTPGQGLQFLFEYFSETQRNKGNFPGRFSGRQFSNSRSEMNVSTLELGDSALYLCASSGTSGEENTEAFFGQGTRLTVV.

This chain joins TRBV28 and TRBJ2-5; 9 bases map to TRBD1. Germline assignment: CDR1 MDHEN and CDR2 SYDVKM. The length of the CDR3 is 15 residues. With 5 bases clipped from V and 5 bases from J, the junction kept 9 bases outside the gene matches. The CDR3 nucleotides are TGTGCCAGCAGTAACGCCGGGACAGGGCGCGAGACCCAGTACTTC. It yields the protein CASSNAGTGRETQYF.

This clone was counted a few times. J is TRBJ2-1 and V is TRBV5-6, with 9 bases identical to TRBD2. V lost 8 bases, J lost 4 bases, and 4 bases stayed unmatched. CDR3 length: 13 amino acids. Per germline, CDR1 SGHDT and CDR2 YYEEEE. This CDR3 reads CASLAGEYNEQFF. The CDR3 DNA follows: TGTGCCAGTTTAGCGGGAGAGTACAATGAGCAGTTCTTC.

The sample holds one count of this clone. CDR3 coding DNA: TGCGCCAGCAGGGCCGGGACATCTTACGATGAGCAGTTCTTC. Its protein is CASRAGTSYDEQFF. The chain uses TRBV5-1 and TRBJ2-1, with D perhaps TRBD1 (6 bases). The V end lost 5 bases, the J end lost 8 bases, and 17 bases lay between the germline ends. CDR1 SGHRS and CDR2 YFSETQ come from the germline V gene. CDR3 length equals 14 residues.

V usage is TRBV6-5 and J usage is TRBJ1-5; D gene ambiguous. The CDR3 extends over 13 amino acids. Looked up from germline, CDR1 is MNHEY and CDR2 is SVGAGI. Trimming took 4 bases from V and 7 from J, leaving 11 bases between them. CDR3 sequence reads: CASSSRPGQPQHF. As DNA, the CDR3 is TGTGCCAGCAGTTCCCGTCCGGGGCAGCCCCAGCATTTT.

This chain links TRBV25-1 with TRBJ1-2, with 7 bases matching TRBD1. The CDR3 extends over 16 amino acids. Unmatched junction bases numbered 9, after V lost 1 base and J lost 4 bases. CDR1 and CDR2 (germline): MGHDK, SYGVNS. The CDR3 protein is CASSEWGGQKGYGYTF. The CDR3 coding sequence is TGTGCCAGCAGTGAATGGGGGGGACAGAAGGGCTATGGCTACACCTTC.

This chain connects TRBV30 to TRBJ1-3, with a weak D call TRBD1 (5 bases). The germline V gene has CDR1 GTSNPN and CDR2 SVGIG (reference sequence). The CDR3 is 11 amino acids. The V and J ends lost 8 bases and 4 bases respectively, with 9 bases between them. This CDR3 reads CAGASGNTIYF. CDR3 bases: TGTGCCGGGGCTAGCGGAAACACCATATATTTT.

This clone showed up just a few times. The V call is TRBV29-1, the J call TRBJ2-7; possible D gene TRBD1, 6 bases. The V and J ends lost 6 bases and 6 bases respectively, with 18 bases between them. The length of the CDR3 is 13 residues. Germline lookup yields CDR1 SQVTM and CDR2 ANQGSEA. CDR3 nucleotides: TGCAGCGTCGAAACAACAGGGTTCGGCGAGCAGTACTTC. Amino acids: CSVETTGFGEQYF.

The V call is TRBV12-3 or TRBV12-4, the J call TRBJ1-1; D unclear. This CDR3 comprises 13 residues. Trimming stripped 3 bases from V and 3 bases from J, with 8 bases between. CDR3 region: CASSFRLDTEAFF. The CDR3 nucleotides are TGTGCCAGCAGTTTCAGGCTGGACACTGAAGCTTTCTTT.

The DNA of the CDR3 is TGCGCCAGCAGCCAAGGTAGTCGGACTAGATACAATGAGCAGTTCTTC. Translation: CASSQGSRTRYNEQFF. The chain uses TRBV5-1 and TRBJ2-1; 7 bases match TRBD2. This CDR3 region has 16 residues. Germline assignment: CDR1 SGHRS and CDR2 YFSETQ. Unmatched junction bases numbered 11, after V lost 4 bases and J lost 4 bases.

This chain links TRBV19 with TRBJ1-5, with 7 nucleotides matching TRBD1. The CDR3 is 13 amino acids. The germline V gene has CDR1 LNHDA and CDR2 SQIVND (reference sequence). The ends lost 6 bases at V and 7 bases at J; junction bases unmatched: 6. CDR3 residues: CASRTTGEQPQHF. The CDR3 DNA sequence: TGTGCCAGTAGAACCACAGGGGAACAGCCCCAGCATTTT.

This chain joins TRBV15 and TRBJ2-3, with 7 bases that match TRBD2. Germline values: CDR1 LNHNV, CDR2 YYDKDF (reference sequence). V shed 5 bases, J shed 2 bases, and the junction held 10 bases outside the gene matches. This CDR3 comprises 16 residues. This CDR3 is CATSRILLADTDTQYF. The CDR3 nucleotides are TGTGCCACCAGCCGTATTCTCCTAGCGGACACAGATACGCAGTATTTT.

The V and J genes are TRBV4-3 and TRBJ2-7; the match to TRBD2 covers 7 bases. The germline CDR1 and CDR2 sequences are LGHNA and YSLEER. This CDR3 region has 16 residues. J gave up 4 bases and V 0 bases, and 9 bases lay outside the gene matches. The CDR3 sequence: CASSQDHAGRVYEQYF. In nucleotides, the CDR3 is TGCGCCAGCAGCCAAGATCATGCAGGGAGGGTTTACGAGCAGTACTTC.

V usage is TRBV7-9 and J usage is TRBJ1-1, with D perhaps matching TRBD1 (5 bases). The CDR3 contains 14 residues. The germline V and J ends were trimmed by 5 bases and 3 bases, with 13 bases remaining between them. Germline-derived CDR1 and CDR2 are SEHNR and FQNEAQ (reference sequence). The CDR3 loop is CASSLRDGDTEAFF. CDR3 bases: TGTGCCAGCAGCCTCCGGGACGGCGACACTGAAGCTTTCTTT. Drawing the rest from reference TRBV7-9 and TRBJ1-1, the complete variable domain is DTGVSQNPRHKITKRGQNVTFRCDPISEHNRLYWYRQTLGQGPEFLTYFQNEAQLEKSRLLSDRFSAERPKGSFSTLEIQRTEQGDSAMYLCASSLRDGDTEAFFGQGTRLTVV.

The J gene is TRBJ1-2, the V gene TRBV11-3; D remains ambiguous. Trimming left V 1 base short and J 7 bases short, with 10 bases between. Per the germline V gene, CDR1 is SGHNT and CDR2 is YENEEA. The CDR3 length is 13 residues. The CDR3 region has the DNA TGTGCCAGCAGCTTAGGCGGGAACGTTGGCTACACCTTC. It yields the protein CASSLGGNVGYTF.

The chain employs TRBV27 and TRBJ1-1; no definite D call. The V gene lost 1 base and the J gene lost 1 base, with 10 bases spanning the gap. Germline CDR1 MNHEY, CDR2 SMNVEV (reference sequence). CDR3 length equals 15 residues. The CDR3: CASSLFGPTNTEAFF. The CDR3 nucleotides are TGTGCCAGCAGTTTATTCGGACCTACGAACACTGAAGCTTTCTTT.

The chain employs TRBV5-1 and TRBJ2-3; 9 positions agree with TRBD2. The germline CDR1 and CDR2 sequences are SGHRS and YFSETQ. The CDR3 extends over 13 amino acids. After removal of 6 bases from V and 6 bases from J, the junction contained 5 bases not matched to a gene. CDR3 DNA sequence: TGCGCCAGCATGGCGGGAGGGCATGATACGCAGTATTTT. Translation: CASMAGGHDTQYF.

The V gene is TRBV4-1, the J gene TRBJ2-1, with a possible D match to TRBD2 (5 bases). Deletions cut 5 bases from V and 0 bases from J, with 11 bases between. This CDR3 has 15 amino acids. Germline-derived CDR1 and CDR2 are MGHRA and YSYEKL. CDR3 bases: TGCGCCAGCAGCTCCGGACTCGCCTCCTACAATGAGCAGTTCTTC. Encoded protein: CASSSGLASYNEQFF.

This clone was detected many times. The rearrangement uses TRBV6-5 and TRBJ1-2, with D possibly matching TRBD1 (6 bases). V shed 7 bases and J shed 4 bases, with 10 bases lying between them. The germline CDR1 and CDR2 sequences are MNHEY and SVGAGI. The CDR3 is made up of 12 amino acids. The CDR3 loop reads CASTTTGYGYTF. Here the CDR3 DNA reads TGTGCCAGCACCACGACAGGCTATGGCTACACCTTC.

This sequence joins TRBV21-1 and TRBJ1-1. TRBV21-1 counts as a pseudogene. The CDR3 runs 15 residues. This chain's CDR3 is CASSKDKELNTEAFF. In DNA form, the CDR3 reads TGTGCCAGCAGCAAGGATAAGGAATTGAACACTGAAGCTTTCTTT.

This clone came up a few times. V usage is TRBV6-5 and J usage is TRBJ1-2, with 11 bases matching TRBD1. V lost 10 bases and J lost 9; bases outside the gene matches: 10. From germline, CDR1 is MNHEY and CDR2 SVGAGI. The CDR3 consists of 13 residues. Here the CDR3 DNA reads TGTGCCACCAACCGGGACAGGGGGTTAAGCTACACCTTC. This sequence encodes CATNRDRGLSYTF.

Details on this clone: This same CDR3 is encoded by further DNA sequences in the sample. The chain carries TRBV6-1 and TRBJ1-2; TRBD1 is a possible D gene (5 bases). V was trimmed by 1 base and J by 2 bases, leaving 8 bases between them. CDR1 and CDR2 from the germline V gene are MNHNS and SASEGT. The CDR3 runs to 14 residues. CDR3: CASSEGGGNYGYTF. The CDR3 DNA reads as TGTGCCAGCAGTGAAGGCGGGGGAAACTATGGCTACACCTTC.

The chain uses TRBV19 and TRBJ2-1; maybe TRBD2 (5 bases). The CDR3 has 13 amino acids. The germline gives CDR1 LNHDA, CDR2 SQIVND (reference sequence). V was trimmed by 6 bases and J by 6 bases, leaving 12 bases between them. The CDR3 DNA reads TGTGCCAGTAGGGACTCGAACTTCAATGAGCAGTTCTTC. Translated: CASRDSNFNEQFF.

V and J are TRBV29-1 and TRBJ2-3, with D tentatively TRBD1 (5 bases). The CDR3 runs 14 residues. Trimming removed 4 bases from V and 0 bases from J, with 11 bases in between. Germline V gene lookup returns CDR1 SQVTM and CDR2 ANQGSEA. Here the CDR3 reads CSVVGHLSTDTQYF. The CDR3 region has the DNA TGCAGCGTTGTCGGACACCTGAGCACAGATACGCAGTATTTT.